Listed here are 20 T cell receptor beta chains from one sample, sequenced in a study of neurological immune-mediated disorders. Each CDR3 protein gets one entry after TCRdb re-called the 5' RACE reads with MiXCR. The data show about 38,000 distinct CDR3 sequences, roughly 4.8% seen once. Sample: CD4+ T cells from blood. These receptors came from a man between 18 and 35 years old in good health.

This clonotype showed up many times. The genes are TRBV20-1 and TRBJ1-2; the D is unclear. The CDR3 has 11 amino acids. V dropped 5 bases and J dropped 5 bases, with 9 bases sitting between them. Germline V gene lookup returns CDR1 DFQATT and CDR2 SNEGSKA (reference sequence). The CDR3 reads CSASITYGYTF. The DNA for the CDR3 is TGCAGTGCTTCAATAACGTATGGCTACACCTTC.

This clonotype occurred many times. The chain joins TRBV20-1 to TRBJ2-7; unclear D gene. Germline V gene lookup returns CDR1 DFQATT and CDR2 SNEGSKA (reference sequence). The germline V and J ends were trimmed by 6 bases and 3 bases, with 15 bases remaining between them. The CDR3 totals 13 residues. The CDR3 DNA is TGCAGTGCCACCCGATCCGAACTCTACGAGCAGTACTTC. It specifies CSATRSELYEQYF.

This clonotype was seen many times. This chain joins TRBV14 and TRBJ1-4; a weak D match, TRBD1 (5 bases). Trimming removed 4 bases from V and 4 bases from J, with 16 bases in between. This CDR3 has 16 amino acids. Germline CDR1 and CDR2: SGHDN and FVKESK. The CDR3 DNA is TGTGCCAGCAGCCCCCACCAGGGTCGGATTAATGAAAAACTGTTTTTT. Translating gives CASSPHQGRINEKLFF.

This clonotype was detected many times. The V call is TRBV6-1, the J call TRBJ1-1, with TRBD1 matching over 9 bases. CDR1 MNHNS and CDR2 SASEGT come from the germline V gene. CDR3 length: 15 amino acids. V lost 5 bases and J lost 1; bases outside the gene matches: 5. For the CDR3, the DNA is TGTGCCAGCAGTCCCCGGACAGGGGAGAACACTGAAGCTTTCTTT. Protein product: CASSPRTGENTEAFF.

The sample holds many counts of this clonotype. The V gene is TRBV12-3 or TRBV12-4, the J gene TRBJ1-5; D gene unclear. This CDR3 is built from 13 residues. Deletions cut 5 bases from V and 4 bases from J, with 9 bases between. The CDR3 region is CASSTAENQPQHF. Written as DNA, the CDR3 is TGTGCCAGCAGTACAGCCGAAAATCAGCCCCAGCATTTT.

This clonotype was seen repeatedly, ten times or more. This sequence joins TRBV18 and TRBJ1-5; no reliable D call. V was cut by 4 bases and J by 2 bases, with 12 bases left in between. The CDR3 is 15 residues long. The germline V gene encodes CDR1 KGHSH and CDR2 LQKENI. The CDR3 here is CASSQRASGNQPQHF. DNA of the CDR3: TGTGCCAGCTCACAGAGGGCTTCTGGCAATCAGCCCCAGCATTTT.

Many counts were recorded for this clonotype. V usage is TRBV11-1 and J usage is TRBJ2-5; unclear D gene. The germline V gene has CDR1 SGHAT and CDR2 FQDESV (reference sequence). Trimming removed 1 base from V and 1 base from J, with 4 bases in between. The CDR3 has 13 residues. CDR3 sequence: CASSLDSQETQYF. The CDR3 DNA reads as TGTGCCAGCAGCTTAGATAGCCAAGAGACCCAGTACTTC.

This clonotype was seen ten or more times. V gene TRBV30 combines with J gene TRBJ2-7, with 9 bases fitting TRBD2. The J segment lost 3 bases and the V segment lost 0 bases, leaving 0 bases of the junction unmatched. CDR3 length: 13 amino acids. CDR1 is GTSNPN and CDR2 is SVGIG in the germline V gene (reference sequence). The chain's CDR3 is CAWSVAGGYEQYF. The CDR3 region has the DNA TGTGCCTGGAGTGTAGCGGGGGGCTACGAGCAGTACTTC.

The table lists this clonotype with many counts. The chain has TRBV6-2 or TRBV6-3 and TRBJ1-1; TRBD1 is a possible D gene (5 bases). Trimming shortened V by 5 bases and J by 3 bases, and 13 bases separated the two germline ends. The CDR3 has 14 residues. Germline lookup yields CDR1 MNHEY and CDR2 SVGEGT. CDR3 region: CASSIRVADTEAFF. For the CDR3, the DNA is TGTGCCAGCAGTATCAGGGTAGCGGACACTGAAGCTTTCTTT.

This clonotype was detected many times. CDR3 region: CASSLGSGIEAFF. The CDR3 DNA follows: TGTGCCAGCAGCTTAGGGTCAGGGATTGAAGCTTTCTTT. This chain connects TRBV11-2 to TRBJ1-1, with a possible D match to TRBD1 (5 bases). Germline V gene sequence: CDR1 SGHAT, CDR2 FQNNGV. The ends were cut back, 1 base at V and 7 bases at J, with 10 bases in the middle. The CDR3 has 13 residues.

This clonotype counts as medium-sized. The gene calls are TRBV20-1 and TRBJ1-1; D possibly corresponds to TRBD1 (5 bases). The CDR3 length is 12 residues. CDR1 is DFQATT, CDR2 SNEGSKA, per germline (reference sequence). The CDR3: CSPSPGGTEAFF. The DNA for the CDR3 is TGCTCACCAAGCCCGGGGGGCACTGAAGCTTTCTTT.

V gene TRBV7-2 combines with J gene TRBJ2-7; 7 bases match TRBD1. The CDR3 has 15 residues. CDR1 is SGHTA, CDR2 FQGNSA, per germline. The CDR3 region has the DNA TGTGTCAGTAGCCCACAGGGGATTACGGGATACGAGCAGTACTTC. Its protein is CVSSPQGITGYEQYF. The variable domain in full, with the rest retrieved from reference TRBV7-2 and TRBJ2-7, is GAGVSQSPSNKVTEKGKDVELRCDPISGHTALYWYRQSLGQGLEFLIYFQGNSAPDKSGLPSDRFSAERTGGSVSTLTIQRTQQEDSAVYLCVSSPQGITGYEQYFGPGTRLTVT.

The sample holds many counts of this clonotype. DNA for the CDR3: TGCAGTGCTAACAACGGGTACACAGATACGCAGTATTTT. It encodes CSANNGYTDTQYF. The chain joins TRBV20-1 to TRBJ2-3; D gene uncertain. In germline, CDR1 is DFQATT, CDR2 SNEGSKA (reference sequence). The length of the CDR3 is 13 residues. V gave up 4 bases and J gave up 2 bases, with 10 bases separating them.

This clonotype was picked up many times. The V call is TRBV20-1, the J call TRBJ1-6; 8 positions match TRBD1. Germline V gene sequence: CDR1 DFQATT, CDR2 SNEGSKA (reference sequence). With 1 base clipped from V and 10 bases from J, the junction kept 12 bases outside the gene matches. The length of the CDR3 is 16 residues. The CDR3 reads CSARVAGGPGGSPLHF. The CDR3 nucleotides are TGCAGTGCTAGAGTCGCCGGGGGACCAGGGGGCTCACCCCTCCACTTT.

This clonotype was recorded at least ten times. The rearrangement joins TRBV5-8 to TRBJ2-7; 10 bases agree with TRBD1. This CDR3 spans 16 amino acids. With V trimmed by 4 bases and J by 5 bases, 12 bases remained unmatched. Germline loops: CDR1 SGHTS, CDR2 YDEGEE. This CDR3 is CASSKGTGVKGDEQYF. CDR3 DNA: TGTGCCAGCAGCAAGGGGACAGGGGTAAAAGGGGACGAGCAGTACTTC.

This clonotype was seen more than once but under ten times. J is TRBJ2-7 and V is TRBV3-1, with 10 nucleotides matching TRBD2. The CDR3 totals 16 residues. After removal of 4 bases from V and 3 bases from J, the junction contained 9 bases not matched to a gene. CDR1 LGHDT and CDR2 YNNKEL come from the germline V gene (reference sequence). CDR3 protein: CASSRAGTSDLYEQYF. The CDR3 bases are TGTGCCAGCAGCCGAGCCGGGACTAGCGACCTCTACGAGCAGTACTTC.

In its sample, this clonotype was seen many times. The chain links TRBV21-1 to TRBJ1-1; the table assigns TRBD1, which was not confirmed against the DNA. TRBV21-1 is given as a pseudogene. The CDR3 spans 19 residues. The CDR3 region has the DNA TGTGCCAGCAGCAATCGGCCGACCCGGACAGTAAACCTGAACACTGAAGCTTTCTTT. This encodes CASSNRPTRTVNLNTEAFF.

This clonotype showed up many times. CDR3 protein: CSARDVGSGNQPQHF. Written as DNA, the CDR3 is TGCAGTGCTAGAGATGTGGGTAGCGGCAATCAGCCCCAGCATTTT. V and J are TRBV20-1 and TRBJ1-5; D is ambiguous. The ends were cut back, 0 bases at V and 2 bases at J, with 11 bases in the middle. The CDR3 has 15 amino acids. Germline V lookup: CDR1 DFQATT, CDR2 SNEGSKA (reference sequence).

This clonotype showed up many times. The chain couples TRBV5-1 to TRBJ1-2; D gene ambiguous. The V and J ends lost 3 bases and 6 bases respectively, with 15 bases between them. The CDR3 length is 14 residues. Germline lookup yields CDR1 SGHRS and CDR2 YFSETQ. The CDR3 is CASSYFREGDGYTF. CDR3 bases: TGCGCCAGCAGCTACTTCCGTGAGGGAGATGGCTACACCTTC.

This clonotype has ten or more counts. The chain has TRBV5-1 and TRBJ1-5; possibly TRBD1 for D (6 bases). Trimming removed 0 bases from V and 3 bases from J, with 10 bases in between. The CDR3 spans 15 residues. Germline V gene sequence: CDR1 SGHRS, CDR2 YFSETQ. In DNA, the CDR3 is TGCGCCAGCAGCTTGGGGGACACCTACAATCAGCCCCAGCATTTT. As protein: CASSLGDTYNQPQHF. The variable domain in full, with the rest retrieved from reference TRBV5-1 and TRBJ1-5, is KAGVTQTPRYLIKTRGQQVTLSCSPISGHRSVSWYQQTPGQGLQFLFEYFSETQRNKGNFPGRFSGRQFSNSRSEMNVSTLELGDSALYLCASSLGDTYNQPQHFGDGTRLSIL.